The present entry profiles one TCR beta chain with its context. Germline loops: CDR1 SGHKS, CDR2 YYEKEE (reference sequence). The CDR3 extends over 12 amino acids. V was shortened by 0 bases and J by 4 bases, with 5 bases between the two germline ends. In the original analysis: Owing to the provision of junction-only sequences devoid of quality scores by immunoSEQ, filtering differed. This table comes from immunoSEQ multiplex PCR, and its TCRdb copy is limited to in-frame clones, with some not included. V and J calls and clone size follow that table, whereas D and trimming were derived from the DNA. The data hold some 2.1 million clones, with roughly 95% observed a single time. These data originate in a study of shared clonotypes between healthy human individuals. Naive CD8 cells were CD45RO-negative, positively selected for CCR7, excluding terminally differentiated effector memory CD45RA+ cells. Those who donated, Caucasian adults without exception, all lived in Nashville, Tennessee.

The source of this sequence is a man younger than 35 in good health. Some clones in this sample may be carry-over from other donors' samples. The chain is built from TRBV5-5 and TRBJ2-7; no definite D call. Source material: naive CD8+ T cells from PBMCs. The CDR3 reads CASSLGLYEQYF. The CDR3 region has the DNA TGTGCCAGCAGCTTGGGTCTTTACGAGCAGTACTTC.